These T cell receptor beta chains were read from a single sample in a study of T cell responses to AZD1222 COVID-19 vaccine. Sequenced by immunoSEQ multiplex PCR; TCRdb stores in-frame clones only, minus some. Among approximately 160,000 clones listed, about 91% were seen once. Sample: peripheral blood, taken on day 0 of MenACWY control vaccination. These receptors all stem from an adult in good health. Each CDR3 is given with its conserved first and last residue. The D gene is left open where the match is weak. Size is stated for part of the rows, as once, few or many counts, or as a class when the clone is expanded.

-,TRBJ1-6,TRBV9,-,CASSAPGEGWSSYNSPLHF,TGTGCCAGCAGCGCCCCCGGTGAGGGATGGAGCTCCTATAATTCACCCCTCCACTTT
TRBD1,TRBJ2-2,TRBV15,-,CATSRGTGGTGELFF,TGTGCCACCAGCAGAGGGACAGGGGGCACCGGGGAGCTGTTTTTT
-,TRBJ1-2,TRBV18,-,CASSPNYAGGDGYTF,TGTGCCAGCTCACCTAATTACGCCGGAGGCGATGGCTACACCTTC
-,TRBJ2-7,TRBV28,-,CAIQGNSYEQYF,TGTGCCATACAAGGAAATTCCTACGAGCAGTACTTC
-,TRBJ1-2,TRBV11-2,-,CASSLGWGASVYTF,TGTGCCAGCAGCTTAGGATGGGGGGCGTCTGTCTACACCTTC
-,TRBJ2-1,TRBV5-4,-,CASSLDRWEQFF,TGTGCCAGCAGCTTGGACAGGTGGGAGCAGTTCTTC
TRBD1,TRBJ2-7,TRBV15,few,CATSRGSGGTYEQYF,TGTGCCACCAGCAGAGGGTCAGGGGGCACCTACGAGCAGTACTTC
TRBD1,TRBJ2-1,TRBV29-1,few,CSARTGVGNEQFF,TGCAGCGCCCGGACAGGGGTTGGCAATGAGCAGTTCTTC
-,TRBJ2-4,TRBV12-5,-,CASGLVWRDQGKNIQYF,TGTGCTAGTGGTTTGGTATGGAGGGACCAGGGCAAAAACATTCAGTACTTC
-,TRBJ1-1,TRBV7-3,-,CASSLTGPNTEAFF,TGTGCCAGCAGCTTAACAGGGCCGAACACTGAAGCTTTCTTT
-,TRBJ2-5,TRBV9,-,CASSVNHEGNQETQYF,TGTGCCAGCAGCGTAAACCACGAGGGGAACCAAGAGACCCAGTACTTC
-,TRBJ1-2,TRBV10-3,-,CAISEPPSRTHYGYTF,TGTGCCATCAGTGAGCCTCCAAGCCGGACGCACTATGGCTACACCTTC
-,TRBJ1-3,TRBV7-9,-,CASSRNGRFSSGNTIYF,TGTGCCAGCAGCAGAAACGGACGGTTTAGCTCTGGAAACACCATATATTTT
-,TRBJ2-1,TRBV6-5,-,CASSYRTDNEQFF,TGTGCCAGCAGTTACCGGACTGACAATGAGCAGTTCTTC
-,TRBJ2-1,TRBV4-3,-,CASSQGGGVNGEQFF,TGCGCCAGCAGCCAAGGAGGGGGAGTAAACGGTGAGCAGTTCTTC
TRBD1,TRBJ1-4,TRBV5-6,-,CASSSGTGESHDEKLFF,TGTGCCAGCAGCTCCGGGACAGGGGAGAGCCACGATGAAAAACTGTTTTTT
-,TRBJ2-1,TRBV7-2,-,CASSPPGGGDEQFF,TGTGCCAGCAGTCCACCCGGCGGCGGGGATGAGCAGTTCTTC
-,TRBJ2-3,TRBV4-3,-,CASSLYRAGGTDTQYF,TGCGCCAGCAGCCTCTACAGGGCGGGCGGCACAGATACGCAGTATTTT
-,TRBJ1-1,TRBV29-1,-,CSVEAKGGTEAFF,TGCAGCGTTGAAGCCAAGGGGGGCACTGAAGCTTTCTTT
TRBD1,TRBJ1-2,TRBV18,-,CASSDRDGFGYTF,TGTGCCAGCTCAGACAGGGACGGCTTTGGCTACACCTTC
-,TRBJ2-7,TRBV6-4,-,CASSERESSYEQYF,TGTGCCAGCAGTGAACGGGAGAGCTCCTACGAGCAGTACTTC
-,TRBJ1-1,TRBV11-1,-,CASSPEGGSRNTEAFF,TGTGCCAGCAGCCCGGAAGGTGGCTCGAGGAACACTGAAGCTTTCTTT
-,TRBJ1-5,TRBV7-8,-,CASSLVAMGLNQPQHF,TGTGCCAGCAGCTTGGTCGCGATGGGTCTCAATCAGCCCCAGCATTTT
-,TRBJ2-2,TRBV28,-,CASRDSGTSNTGELFF,TGTGCCAGCAGGGATTCCGGGACTTCGAACACCGGGGAGCTGTTTTTT
-,TRBJ2-1,TRBV7-9,-,CASSYDGNYNEQFF,TGTGCCAGCAGCTACGACGGAAACTACAATGAGCAGTTCTTC
TRBD2,TRBJ2-1,TRBV4-3,once,CASSPLAGNSYNEQFF,TGCGCCAGCAGCCCTCTAGCGGGTAACTCCTACAATGAGCAGTTCTTC
-,TRBJ1-3,TRBV3-1/TRBV3-2,once,CASSLGVANTIYF,TGTGCCAGCAGCCTCGGAGTTGCGAACACCATATATTTT
TRBD1,TRBJ2-2,TRBV19,once,CARSQGQGVPAGELFF,TGTGCCAGGTCTCAAGGACAGGGGGTTCCGGCCGGGGAGCTGTTTTTT
TRBD1,TRBJ1-1,TRBV13,-,CASSFLPWDRGLLNTEAFF,TGTGCCAGCAGCTTTTTACCGTGGGACAGGGGATTGCTAAACACTGAAGCTTTCTTT
TRBD2,TRBJ2-3,TRBV10-1,-,CASPPSGTSTDTQYF,TGCGCCAGCCCCCCTAGCGGGACTAGCACAGATACGCAGTATTTT
TRBD2,TRBJ2-5,TRBV10-1,-,CASRTSGRSWETQYF,TGCGCCAGCAGAACTAGCGGGAGATCCTGGGAGACCCAGTACTTC
-,TRBJ1-3,TRBV3-1/TRBV3-2,-,CASSPGELGNTIYF,TGTGCCAGCAGCCCGGGGGAGTTAGGAAACACCATATATTTT
-,TRBJ2-7,TRBV19,once,CASSIRGATRDLYF,TGTGCCAGTAGTATTCGGGGGGCAACTCGCGACTTATACTTC
TRBD1,TRBJ1-2,TRBV2,-,CASSRQGENYGYTF,TGTGCCAGCAGTAGACAGGGAGAAAATTATGGCTACACCTTC
TRBD2,TRBJ2-3,TRBV4-3,-,CASSQDLAGGTDTQYF,TGCGCCAGCAGCCAAGATCTAGCGGGGGGCACAGATACGCAGTATTTT
TRBD1,TRBJ2-7,TRBV29-1,-,CSTRSSQGAYEQYF,TGCAGCACCCGTTCGTCCCAGGGGGCGTACGAGCAGTACTTC
TRBD1,TRBJ1-2,TRBV7-9,few,CASSLSTGGYGYTF,TGTGCCAGCAGCTTATCCACAGGGGGCTATGGCTACACCTTC
TRBD1,TRBJ2-7,TRBV11-2,once,CASTSQGRSYEQYF,TGTGCCAGCACCTCACAGGGGCGCTCCTACGAGCAGTACTTC
TRBD1,TRBJ1-1,TRBV29-1,-,CSVVEGAGTEAFF,TGCAGCGTTGTGGAGGGGGCAGGCACTGAAGCTTTCTTT
-,TRBJ2-7,TRBV5-6,-,CASSLTGRNDEQYF,TGTGCCAGCAGTCTAACAGGGAGGAACGACGAGCAGTACTTC
-,TRBJ1-5,TRBV22-1,-,CPGSAWPIVMGEPQHF,TGTCCTGGGAGCGCGTGGCCGATCGTAATGGGGGAGCCCCAGCATTTT
-,TRBJ2-2,TRBV6-2/TRBV6-3,-,CASSLFGELFF,TGTGCCAGCAGCCTTTTCGGGGAGCTGTTTTTT
TRBD2,TRBJ2-7,TRBV5-1,-,CASSFGTSGINEQYF,TGCGCCAGCAGCTTCGGGACTAGCGGGATCAACGAGCAGTACTTC